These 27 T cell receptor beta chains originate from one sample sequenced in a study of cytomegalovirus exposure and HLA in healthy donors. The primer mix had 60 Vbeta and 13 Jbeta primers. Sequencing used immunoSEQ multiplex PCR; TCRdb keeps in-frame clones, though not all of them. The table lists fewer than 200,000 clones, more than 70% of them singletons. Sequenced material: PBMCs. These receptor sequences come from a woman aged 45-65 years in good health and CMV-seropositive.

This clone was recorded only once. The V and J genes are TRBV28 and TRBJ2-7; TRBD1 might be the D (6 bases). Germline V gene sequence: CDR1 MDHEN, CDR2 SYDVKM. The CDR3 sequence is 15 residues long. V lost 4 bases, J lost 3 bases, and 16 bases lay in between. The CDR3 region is CASSSTGHIHYEQYF. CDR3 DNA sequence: TGTGCCAGCAGTTCTACGGGACACATTCACTACGAGCAGTACTTC.

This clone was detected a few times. CDR3 coding DNA: TGTGCCAGCAGCCGCGAGGGTCCCTCCTACGAGCAGTACTTC. It specifies CASSREGPSYEQYF. The chain combines TRBV6-5 with TRBJ2-7; D is possibly TRBD2 (5 bases). This CDR3 is 14 amino acids long. The germline CDR1 and CDR2 sequences are MNHEY and SVGAGI. Trimming cost V 6 bases and J 0 bases, with 12 bases left between them.

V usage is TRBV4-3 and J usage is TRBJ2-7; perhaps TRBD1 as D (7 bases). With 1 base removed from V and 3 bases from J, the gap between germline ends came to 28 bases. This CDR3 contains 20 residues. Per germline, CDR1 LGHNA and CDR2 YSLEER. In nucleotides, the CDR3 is TGCGCCAGCAGCCAAGTACCCCCCGGGGCACAGGGGTCGGGAGACTACGAGCAGTACTTC. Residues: CASSQVPPGAQGSGDYEQYF.

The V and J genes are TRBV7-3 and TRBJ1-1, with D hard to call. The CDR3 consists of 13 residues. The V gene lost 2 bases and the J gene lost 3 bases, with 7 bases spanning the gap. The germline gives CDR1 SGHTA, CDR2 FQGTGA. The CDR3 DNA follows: TGTGCCAGCAGCTTAGGTGAGCACACTGAAGCTTTCTTT. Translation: CASSLGEHTEAFF.

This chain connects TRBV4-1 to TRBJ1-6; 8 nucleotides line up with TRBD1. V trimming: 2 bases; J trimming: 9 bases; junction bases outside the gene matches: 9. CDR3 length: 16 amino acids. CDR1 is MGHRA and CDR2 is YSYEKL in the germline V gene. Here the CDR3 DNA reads TGCGCCAGCAGCCAATTTACGGGACAGGATTTTTCACCCCTCCACTTT. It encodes CASSQFTGQDFSPLHF.

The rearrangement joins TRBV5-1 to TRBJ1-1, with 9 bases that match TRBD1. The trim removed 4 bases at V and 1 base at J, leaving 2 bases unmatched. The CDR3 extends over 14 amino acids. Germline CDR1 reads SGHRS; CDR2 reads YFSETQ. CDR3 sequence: CASSPGQGNTEAFF. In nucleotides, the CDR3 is TGCGCCAGCAGCCCGGGACAGGGGAACACTGAAGCTTTCTTT.

CDR3 in amino acids: CASSLVETGELFF. DNA for the CDR3: TGTGCCAGCAGCTTAGTGGAGACCGGGGAGCTGTTTTTT. This rearrangement joins TRBV7-6 to TRBJ2-2; D remains unclear. V shed 1 base and J shed 5 bases, with 5 bases lying between them. CDR1 is SGHVS, CDR2 FNYEAQ, per germline. This CDR3 has 13 amino acids.

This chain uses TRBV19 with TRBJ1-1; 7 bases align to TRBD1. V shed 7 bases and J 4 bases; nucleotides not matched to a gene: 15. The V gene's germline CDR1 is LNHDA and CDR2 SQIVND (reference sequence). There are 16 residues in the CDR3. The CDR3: CASMVGTGAPPTEAFF. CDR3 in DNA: TGTGCCAGTATGGTCGGAACAGGGGCCCCCCCCACTGAAGCTTTCTTT.

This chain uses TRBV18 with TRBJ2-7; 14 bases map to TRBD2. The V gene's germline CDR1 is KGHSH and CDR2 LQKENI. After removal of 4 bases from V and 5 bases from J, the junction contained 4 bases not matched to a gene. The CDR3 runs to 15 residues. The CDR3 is CASSQKGLAGDEQYF. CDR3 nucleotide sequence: TGTGCCAGCTCACAGAAGGGACTAGCGGGAGACGAGCAGTACTTC.

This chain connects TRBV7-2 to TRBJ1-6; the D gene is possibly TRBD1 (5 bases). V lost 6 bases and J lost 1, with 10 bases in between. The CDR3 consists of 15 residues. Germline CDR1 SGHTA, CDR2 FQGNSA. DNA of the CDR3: TGTGCCAGCAGTCCAGGGTCTTCCTATAATTCACCCCTCCACTTT. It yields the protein CASSPGSSYNSPLHF.

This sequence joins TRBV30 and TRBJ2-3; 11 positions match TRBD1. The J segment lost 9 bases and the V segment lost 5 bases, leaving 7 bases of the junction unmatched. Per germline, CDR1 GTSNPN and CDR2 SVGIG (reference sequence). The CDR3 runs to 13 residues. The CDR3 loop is CAWGGQGVGTQYF. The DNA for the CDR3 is TGTGCCTGGGGGGGACAGGGGGTCGGGACGCAGTATTTT. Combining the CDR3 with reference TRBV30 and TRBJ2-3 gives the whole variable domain SQTIHQWPATLVQPVGSPLSLECTVEGTSNPNLYWYRQAAGRGLQLLFYSVGIGQISSEVPQNLSASRPQDRQFILSSKKLLLSDSGFYLCAWGGQGVGTQYFGPGTRLTVL.

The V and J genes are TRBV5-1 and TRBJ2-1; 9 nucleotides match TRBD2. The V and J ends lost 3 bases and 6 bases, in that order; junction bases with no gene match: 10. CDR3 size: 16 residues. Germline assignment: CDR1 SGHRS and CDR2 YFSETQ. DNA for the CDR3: TGCGCCAGCAGCTCCCTATCGCGGGGGGGCCCCAATGAGCAGTTCTTC. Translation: CASSSLSRGGPNEQFF.

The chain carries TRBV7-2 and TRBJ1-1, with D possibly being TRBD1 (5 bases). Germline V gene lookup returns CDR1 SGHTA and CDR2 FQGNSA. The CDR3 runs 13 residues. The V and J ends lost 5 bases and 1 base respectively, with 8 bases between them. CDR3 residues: CASSPTANTEAFF. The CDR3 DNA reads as TGTGCCAGCAGCCCGACAGCGAACACTGAAGCTTTCTTT.

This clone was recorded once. The chain's CDR3 is CSVADPGVGEQFF. DNA of the CDR3: TGCAGCGTTGCCGACCCCGGGGTTGGTGAGCAGTTCTTC. J is TRBJ2-1 and V is TRBV29-1, with a weak D call TRBD2 (5 bases). Germline assignment: CDR1 SQVTM and CDR2 ANQGSEA. There are 13 residues in the CDR3. V was shortened by 4 bases and J by 9 bases, with 16 bases between the two germline ends.

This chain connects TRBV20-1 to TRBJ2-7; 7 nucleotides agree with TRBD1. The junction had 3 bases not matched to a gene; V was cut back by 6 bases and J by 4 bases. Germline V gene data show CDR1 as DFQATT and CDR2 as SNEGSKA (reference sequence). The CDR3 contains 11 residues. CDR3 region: CSAKTGYEQYF. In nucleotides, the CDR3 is TGCAGTGCGAAGACAGGGTACGAGCAGTACTTC.

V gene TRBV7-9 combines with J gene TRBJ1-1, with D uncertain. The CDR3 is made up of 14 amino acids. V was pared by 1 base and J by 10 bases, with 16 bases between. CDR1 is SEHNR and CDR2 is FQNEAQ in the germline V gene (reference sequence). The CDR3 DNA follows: TGTGCCAGCAGCTTAGGAGGCCTGGCTTCGGGAGCTTTCTTT. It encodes CASSLGGLASGAFF. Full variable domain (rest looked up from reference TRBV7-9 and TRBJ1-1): DTGVSQNPRHKITKRGQNVTFRCDPISEHNRLYWYRQTLGQGPEFLTYFQNEAQLEKSRLLSDRFSAERPKGSFSTLEIQRTEQGDSAMYLCASSLGGLASGAFFGQGTRLTVV.

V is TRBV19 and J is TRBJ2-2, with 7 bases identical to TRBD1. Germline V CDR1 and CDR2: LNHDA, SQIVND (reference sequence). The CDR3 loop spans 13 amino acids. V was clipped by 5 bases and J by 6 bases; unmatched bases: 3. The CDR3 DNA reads TGTGCCAGTAGTGTTGACAGGGCCGGGGAGCTGTTTTTT. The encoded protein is CASSVDRAGELFF.

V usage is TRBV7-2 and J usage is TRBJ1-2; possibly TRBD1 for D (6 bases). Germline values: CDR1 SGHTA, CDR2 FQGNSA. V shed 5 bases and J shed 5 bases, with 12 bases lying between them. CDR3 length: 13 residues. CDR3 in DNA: TGTGCCAGCAGCCGGGACACATCTTATGGCTACACCTTC. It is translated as CASSRDTSYGYTF.

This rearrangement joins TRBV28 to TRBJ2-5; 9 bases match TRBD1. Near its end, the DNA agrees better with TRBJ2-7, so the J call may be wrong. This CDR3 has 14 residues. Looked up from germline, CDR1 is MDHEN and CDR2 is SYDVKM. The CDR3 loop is CASSPGQGPYEQYF. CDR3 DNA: TGTGCCAGCAGTCCCGGACAGGGGCCCTACGAGCAGTACTTC.

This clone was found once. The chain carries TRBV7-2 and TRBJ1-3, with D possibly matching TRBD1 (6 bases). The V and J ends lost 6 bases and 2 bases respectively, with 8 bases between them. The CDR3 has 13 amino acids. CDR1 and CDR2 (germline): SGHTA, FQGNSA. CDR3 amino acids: CASRTGTGNTIYF. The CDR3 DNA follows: TGTGCCAGCAGAACAGGGACTGGAAACACCATATATTTT. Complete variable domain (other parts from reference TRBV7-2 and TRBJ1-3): GAGVSQSPSNKVTEKGKDVELRCDPISGHTALYWYRQSLGQGLEFLIYFQGNSAPDKSGLPSDRFSAERTGGSVSTLTIQRTQQEDSAVYLCASRTGTGNTIYFGEGSWLTVV.

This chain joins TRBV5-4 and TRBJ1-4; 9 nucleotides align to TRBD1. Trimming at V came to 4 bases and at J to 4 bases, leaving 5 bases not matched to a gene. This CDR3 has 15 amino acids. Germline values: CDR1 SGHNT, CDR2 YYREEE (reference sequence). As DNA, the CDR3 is TGTGCCAGCAGCCATCCGGACAGGGGTAATGAAAAACTGTTTTTT. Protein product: CASSHPDRGNEKLFF. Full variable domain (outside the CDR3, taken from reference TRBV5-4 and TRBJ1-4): ETGVTQSPTHLIKTRGQQVTLRCSSQSGHNTVSWYQQALGQGPQFIFQYYREEENGRGNFPPRFSGLQFPNYSSELNVNALELDDSALYLCASSHPDRGNEKLFFGSGTQLSVL.

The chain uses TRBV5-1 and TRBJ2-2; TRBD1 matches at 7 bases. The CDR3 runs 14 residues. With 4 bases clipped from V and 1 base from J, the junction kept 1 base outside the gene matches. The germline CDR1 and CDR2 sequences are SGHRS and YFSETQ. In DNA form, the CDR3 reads TGCGCCAGCAGCACAGGGGTGAACACCGGGGAGCTGTTTTTT. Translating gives CASSTGVNTGELFF.

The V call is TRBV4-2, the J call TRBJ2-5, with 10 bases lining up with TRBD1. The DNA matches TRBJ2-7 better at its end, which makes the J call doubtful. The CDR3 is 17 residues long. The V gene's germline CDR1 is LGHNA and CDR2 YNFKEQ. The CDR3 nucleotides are TGTGCCAGCAGCCACGCAAACCCGGGACAGGGGTCCTACGAGCAGTACTTC. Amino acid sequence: CASSHANPGQGSYEQYF.

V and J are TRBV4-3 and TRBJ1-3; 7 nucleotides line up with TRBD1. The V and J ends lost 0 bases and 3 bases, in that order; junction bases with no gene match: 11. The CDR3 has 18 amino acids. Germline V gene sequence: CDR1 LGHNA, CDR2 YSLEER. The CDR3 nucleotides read TGCGCCAGCAGCCAAGACCCACCACGGACAGGTTTTGGAAACACCATATATTTT. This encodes CASSQDPPRTGFGNTIYF.

The DNA for the CDR3 is TGTGCCAGCAGCCAAGCCTCCGGTCAAGAGACCCAGTACTTC. It specifies CASSQASGQETQYF. The chain links TRBV4-2 to TRBJ2-5; unclear D gene. This CDR3 is 14 amino acids long. V was clipped by 1 base and J by 2 bases, with 8 bases between them. CDR1 and CDR2 (germline): LGHNA, YNFKEQ.

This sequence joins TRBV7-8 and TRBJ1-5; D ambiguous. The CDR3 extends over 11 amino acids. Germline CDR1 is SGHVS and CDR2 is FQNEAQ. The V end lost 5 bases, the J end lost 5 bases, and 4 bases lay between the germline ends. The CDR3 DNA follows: TGTGCCAGCAGCCAGGATCAGCCCCAGCATTTT. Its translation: CASSQDQPQHF.

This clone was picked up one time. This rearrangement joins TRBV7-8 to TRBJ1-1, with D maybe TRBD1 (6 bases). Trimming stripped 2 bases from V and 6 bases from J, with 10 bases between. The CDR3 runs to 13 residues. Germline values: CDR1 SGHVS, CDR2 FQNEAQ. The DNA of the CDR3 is TGTGCCAGCAGCTTATCAGGGGCTCCTGAAGCTTTCTTT. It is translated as CASSLSGAPEAFF.